A single sample gave rise to the 16 T cell receptor beta chains below, sequenced in a study of early T cells in non-severe SARS-CoV-2 infection. Each CDR3 protein gets one entry after TCRdb re-called the 5' RACE reads with MiXCR. There are approximately 120,000 distinct CDR3 sequences in the sample; about 15% occur only once, and roughly 22% lies in the top ten. Material: whole blood. Receptors were obtained from an adult who was a healthcare worker with PCR-confirmed SARS-CoV-2 infection or an uninfected control (not recorded which).

A few counts support this clonotype. The chain employs TRBV30 and TRBJ1-5; D unresolved. The CDR3 has 9 residues. Germline values: CDR1 GTSNPN, CDR2 SVGIG (reference sequence). Trimming took 8 bases from V and 6 from J, leaving 5 bases between them. Here the CDR3 reads CAGFQPQHF. The CDR3 DNA reads as TGTGCCGGGTTTCAGCCCCAGCATTTT.

The rearrangement joins TRBV6-6 to TRBJ1-1; D gene ambiguous. The CDR3 sequence is 12 residues long. Deletions cut 7 bases from V and 5 bases from J, with 11 bases between. Germline V gene lookup returns CDR1 MNHNY and CDR2 SVGAGI (reference sequence). CDR3 sequence: CASKTGLTEAFF. DNA of the CDR3: TGTGCCAGCAAAACGGGCTTGACTGAAGCTTTCTTT.

This clonotype was counted at least ten times. CDR3 nucleotide sequence: TGTGCCAGCAGTTACTCACGGGGGCCGGCCGACGAGCAGTACTTC. It encodes CASSYSRGPADEQYF. The V gene is TRBV6-6, the J gene TRBJ2-7; D tentatively reads TRBD1 or TRBD2 (6 bases each). The CDR3 consists of 15 residues. From germline, CDR1 is MNHNY and CDR2 SVGAGI (reference sequence). Trimming cost V 0 bases and J 5 bases, with 14 bases left between them.

This clonotype was detected a few times. The chain couples TRBV3-1 to TRBJ1-5, with D unresolved. V was pared by 2 bases and J by 6 bases, with 5 bases between. The CDR3 spans 12 residues. Germline assignment: CDR1 LGHDT and CDR2 YNNKEL (reference sequence). The CDR3 bases are TGTGCCAGCAGCCAACCGGGTCAGCCCCAGCATTTT. Amino acid sequence: CASSQPGQPQHF.

Notes on this clonotype: Possible read error: a much larger clone is one base away. The chain has TRBV6-1 and TRBJ2-1; TRBD2 agrees at 8 bases. Unmatched junction bases numbered 10, after V lost 6 bases and J lost 0 bases. Germline V gene data show CDR1 as MNHNS and CDR2 as SASEGT. The CDR3 runs 17 residues. The DNA of the CDR3 is TGTGCCAGCAGAGACCGTCAACTAGCGGCCTCCTACAATGAGCAGTTCTTC. Amino acids: CASRDRQLAASYNEQFF.

The sample holds a few counts of this clonotype. The chain joins TRBV29-1 to TRBJ2-5, with unresolved D. CDR1 is SQVTM, CDR2 ANQGSEA, per germline. The ends were cut back, 7 bases at V and 5 bases at J, with 14 bases in the middle. This CDR3 spans 12 amino acids. The CDR3 protein is CSALDLRETQYF. The DNA of the CDR3 is TGCAGCGCCCTGGACCTCCGGGAGACCCAGTACTTC.

The chain employs TRBV10-3 and TRBJ1-6, with a tentative D call TRBD1 (5 bases). The CDR3 spans 13 residues. Trimming stripped 7 bases from V and 8 bases from J, with 12 bases between. The germline gives CDR1 ENHRY, CDR2 SYGVKD. The CDR3 DNA is TGTGCCATCACAGCGACAGTAGATTCACCCCTCCACTTT. Translation gives CAITATVDSPLHF.

This clonotype appeared a few times. The gene calls are TRBV7-6 and TRBJ2-3, with 7 bases aligning to TRBD2. V shed 1 base, J shed 2 bases, and the junction held 6 bases outside the gene matches. The CDR3 is made up of 16 amino acids. CDR1 and CDR2 from the germline V gene are SGHVS and FNYEAQ. The CDR3 loop reads CASSLGAGPDTDTQYF. The CDR3 nucleotides read TGTGCCAGCAGCTTAGGAGCGGGGCCCGACACAGATACGCAGTATTTT.

V gene TRBV7-8 combines with J gene TRBJ1-5; D possibly corresponds to TRBD1 (5 bases). V was shortened by 4 bases and J by 6 bases, with 10 bases between the two germline ends. Germline V gene sequence: CDR1 SGHVS, CDR2 FQNEAQ. The CDR3 consists of 13 residues. CDR3 coding DNA: TGTGCCAGCAGCTACGGACAAAGTCAGCCCCAGCATTTT. Translating gives CASSYGQSQPQHF.

This clonotype was counted only a few times. The chain joins TRBV12-3 or TRBV12-4 to TRBJ2-2; tentatively, D is TRBD2 (6 bases). CDR3 size: 14 residues. Deletions cut 6 bases from V and 7 bases from J, with 15 bases between. The CDR3 nucleotides read TGTGCCAGCAGCCTCGGGACTCGGGGCGGGGAGCTGTTTTTT. Translating gives CASSLGTRGGELFF.

In its sample, this clonotype was seen many times. This chain uses TRBV4-1 with TRBJ2-5; weak D call: TRBD1 (5 bases). V shed 1 base and J shed 4 bases, with 19 bases lying between them. Germline lookup yields CDR1 MGHRA and CDR2 YSYEKL. The CDR3 consists of 17 residues. CDR3 sequence: CASSQGARQGRGETQYF. In DNA, the CDR3 is TGCGCCAGCAGCCAAGGAGCGCGTCAGGGCAGAGGAGAGACCCAGTACTTC.

This clonotype was recorded a few times. This sequence joins TRBV11-3 and TRBJ2-1, with 10 bases identical to TRBD2. V shed 0 bases, J shed 7 bases, and the junction held 3 bases outside the gene matches. The CDR3 contains 15 residues. CDR1 is SGHNT, CDR2 YENEEA, per germline. The DNA for the CDR3 is TGTGCCAGCAGCTTAGAGAGCGGGGGGGCAAATGAGCAGTTCTTC. Protein product: CASSLESGGANEQFF.

The chain has TRBV5-1 and TRBJ1-6; D might be TRBD1 (5 bases). Germline CDR1 SGHRS, CDR2 YFSETQ. The CDR3 is 16 residues long. V gave up 0 bases and J gave up 5 bases, with 12 bases separating them. In DNA, the CDR3 is TGCGCCAGCAGCTTGGTCGGGGGACTCAATAATTCACCCCTCCACTTT. Translated: CASSLVGGLNNSPLHF. The entire variable domain, with the rest obtained from reference TRBV5-1 and TRBJ1-6, is as follows: KAGVTQTPRYLIKTRGQQVTLSCSPISGHRSVSWYQQTPGQGLQFLFEYFSETQRNKGNFPGRFSGRQFSNSRSEMNVSTLELGDSALYLCASSLVGGLNNSPLHFGNGTRLTVT.

This rearrangement joins TRBV5-5 to TRBJ1-1; D gene uncertain. Per the germline V gene, CDR1 is SGHKS and CDR2 is YYEKEE (reference sequence). CDR3 length: 14 amino acids. Trimming removed 0 bases at V and 5 bases at J, with 11 bases between. Here the CDR3 reads CASSLVSGRTEAFF. CDR3 bases: TGTGCCAGCAGCTTGGTGTCAGGAAGGACTGAAGCTTTCTTT.

This clonotype was seen only a few times. This chain uses TRBV12-3 or TRBV12-4 with TRBJ2-2; a weak D match, TRBD2 (6 bases). The CDR3 loop spans 14 amino acids. Trimming took 3 bases from V and 3 from J, leaving 8 bases between them. The DNA of the CDR3 is TGTGCCAGCAGTTTTGGGGGGTACACCGGGGAGCTGTTTTTT. This encodes CASSFGGYTGELFF.

The chain is built from TRBV5-5 and TRBJ1-1; TRBD1 agrees at 7 bases. V lost 3 bases to trimming and J lost 8 bases; unmatched junction nucleotides: 4. There are 12 residues in the CDR3. Germline CDR1 is SGHKS and CDR2 is YYEKEE (reference sequence). The CDR3 nucleotides read TGTGCCAGCAGCTGGGACAGAGGCGAAGCTTTCTTT. It specifies CASSWDRGEAFF.